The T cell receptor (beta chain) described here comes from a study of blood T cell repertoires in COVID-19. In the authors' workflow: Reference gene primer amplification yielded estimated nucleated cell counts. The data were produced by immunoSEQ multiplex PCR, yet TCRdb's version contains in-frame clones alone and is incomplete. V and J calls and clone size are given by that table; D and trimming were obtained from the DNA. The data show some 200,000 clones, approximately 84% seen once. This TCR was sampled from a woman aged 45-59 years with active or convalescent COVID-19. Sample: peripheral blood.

In DNA form, the CDR3 reads TGTGCCAGCAGCTCCACAGGGGGTGGCACCGGGGAGCTGTTTTTT. Translation: CASSSTGGGTGELFF. V and J are TRBV7-3 and TRBJ2-2, with 8 bases that match TRBD1. The junction had 5 bases not matched to a gene; V was cut back by 4 bases and J by 4 bases. Germline V gives CDR1 SGHTA, CDR2 FQGTGA. This CDR3 region has 15 residues. Filled out from reference TRBV7-3 and TRBJ2-2, the complete variable domain reads GAGVSQTPSNKVTEKGKYVELRCDPISGHTALYWYRQSLGQGPEFLIYFQGTGAADDSGLPNDRFFAVRPEGSVSTLKIQRTERGDSAVYLCASSSTGGGTGELFFGEGSRLTVL.